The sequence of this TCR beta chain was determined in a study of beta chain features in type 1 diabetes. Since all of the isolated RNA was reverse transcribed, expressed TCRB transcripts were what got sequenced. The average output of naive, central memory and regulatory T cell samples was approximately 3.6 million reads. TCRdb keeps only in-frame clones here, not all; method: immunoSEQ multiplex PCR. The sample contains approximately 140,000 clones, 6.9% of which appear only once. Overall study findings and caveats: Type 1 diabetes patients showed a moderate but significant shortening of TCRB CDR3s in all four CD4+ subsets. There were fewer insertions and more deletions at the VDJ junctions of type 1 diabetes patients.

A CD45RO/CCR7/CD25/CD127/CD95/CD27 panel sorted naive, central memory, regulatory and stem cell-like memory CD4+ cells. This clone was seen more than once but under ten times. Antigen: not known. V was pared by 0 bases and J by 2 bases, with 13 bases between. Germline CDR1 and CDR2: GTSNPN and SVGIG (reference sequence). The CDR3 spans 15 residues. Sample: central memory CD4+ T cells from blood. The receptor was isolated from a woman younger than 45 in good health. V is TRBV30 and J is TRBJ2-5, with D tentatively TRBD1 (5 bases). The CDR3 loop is CAWSVKGLEQETQYF. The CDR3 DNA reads TGTGCCTGGAGTGTAAAGGGGCTGGAGCAAGAGACCCAGTACTTC.